These T cell receptor beta chains were read from a single sample in a study of cytomegalovirus exposure and HLA in healthy donors. Only in-frame clones appear in the TCRdb table, and some are missing; sequencing was by immunoSEQ multiplex PCR. The sample records fewer than 200,000 clones, approximately 80% being singletons. The source material was PBMCs. These receptors came from a girl aged 2 to 10 in good health and CMV-seropositive. Each CDR3 is given with its conserved first and last residue. The D gene is left open where the match is weak. The size of a clone is reported for some rows only, either as once, few or many, or as a class for expanded clones.

CDR3nt	CDR3aa	abundance	d_gene	v_gene	j_gene
TGTGCCAGCAGCCTCGGACTGACAGATACGCAGTATTTT	CASSLGLTDTQYF	NA	NA	TRBV2	TRBJ2-3
TGCGCCAGCAGCCAAGGGGAGCGGGAGGGTCCCGGGCAGTTCTTC	CASSQGEREGPGQFF	NA	TRBD2	TRBV4-1	TRBJ2-1
TGCGCCAGCAGCTTGAGGGATAGCGGGAGTTCAGATACGCAGTATTTT	CASSLRDSGSSDTQYF	NA	TRBD2	TRBV5-1	TRBJ2-3
TGTGCCAGCAGCTCCGGGAACTACGAGCAGTACTTC	CASSSGNYEQYF	few	NA	TRBV5-4	TRBJ2-7
TGTGCCAGCAGTCCAACGCGGCAAGGGGTAATGGGCTATGGCTACACCTTC	CASSPTRQGVMGYGYTF	NA	NA	TRBV28	TRBJ1-2
TGTGCCAGCAGCGTAAGAGGGCCTGGAGATACGCAGTATTTT	CASSVRGPGDTQYF	NA	NA	TRBV9	TRBJ2-3
TGTGCCAGCAGCTTACCAGGACAGATAAACACTGAAGCTTTCTTT	CASSLPGQINTEAFF	NA	NA	TRBV7-8	TRBJ1-1
TGTGCCAGCAGCAAAATTCTAGCGGGAGGGCTTGTGGAGACCCAGTACTTC	CASSKILAGGLVETQYF	NA	TRBD2	TRBV11-3	TRBJ2-5
TGTGCCAGCAGCTTAGGGGGACAGGGGGCGCGTCAGCCCCAGCATTTT	CASSLGGQGARQPQHF	NA	TRBD1	TRBV11-2	TRBJ1-5
TGTGCCAGCAGTTTATGGTTCGTGGGGGACAGGGTAGACGGCTACACCTTC	CASSLWFVGDRVDGYTF	NA	TRBD1	TRBV27	TRBJ1-2
TGTGCCAGCAGCTTAGACAGGGTATACTCTGGGGCCAACGTCCTGACTTTC	CASSLDRVYSGANVLTF	once	TRBD1	TRBV5-6	TRBJ2-6
TGTGCCAGCAGTCCCTATTACAGGCTTAGCACTGAAGCTTTCTTT	CASSPYYRLSTEAFF	NA	NA	TRBV28	TRBJ1-1
TGTGCCAGCAGTGAAGGGCCAGCGGGAGTAGATGAGCAGTTCTTC	CASSEGPAGVDEQFF	NA	TRBD2	TRBV2	TRBJ2-1
TGTGCCAGCAGTTACTCATCTAGCGGGAGGGCCGCCGAGCAGTACTTC	CASSYSSSGRAAEQYF	NA	TRBD2	TRBV6-6	TRBJ2-7
TGTGCCATCAGTTCCCCGGGATGGAATGAAAAACTGTTTTTT	CAISSPGWNEKLFF	NA	NA	TRBV10-3	TRBJ1-4
TGCAGTGCCAAAAGGGCAGGGGGGGCTTTCTTT	CSAKRAGGAFF	NA	TRBD1	TRBV20-1	TRBJ1-1
TGTGCCAGCAGTTTATCGTCTAGCCGCCTTATAACCCAAGAGCAGTACTTC	CASSLSSSRLITQEQYF	NA	NA	TRBV27	TRBJ2-7
TGTGCCAGCAGTGTACAGGTGCTATTCGGCACTGAAGCTTTCTTT	CASSVQVLFGTEAFF	once	NA	TRBV6-5	TRBJ1-1
TGCGCCAGCAGCCAAGATGGACGGGGGGGCTCTGGAAACACCATATATTTT	CASSQDGRGGSGNTIYF	few	NA	TRBV4-1	TRBJ1-3
TGTGCCAGCAGCCCCGGGACAGGGTCCCCGCCCCAGCATTTT	CASSPGTGSPPQHF	NA	TRBD1	TRBV7-6	TRBJ1-5
TGTGCCTGGAATAGGGACAGGGTGAGCACTGAAGCTTTCTTT	CAWNRDRVSTEAFF	NA	TRBD1	TRBV30	TRBJ1-1
TGTGCCAGCAGTGAAGGGGAAGGGAGCACTGAAGCTTTCTTT	CASSEGEGSTEAFF	NA	NA	TRBV6-1	TRBJ1-1
TGTGCCAGCAGCGTAGGAAGCGGGAGGCGTAATGAGCAGTTCTTC	CASSVGSGRRNEQFF	NA	TRBD2	TRBV9	TRBJ2-1
TGTGCCAGCAGTGAAGCCCTTAGCCGAAGCGACACCATATATTTT	CASSEALSRSDTIYF	NA	NA	TRBV6-1	TRBJ1-3
TGTGCCACCTCGACTAGCCGCGGCGGGGAGCTGTTTTTT	CATSTSRGGELFF	NA	TRBD2	TRBV5-4	TRBJ2-2
TGCGCCAGCAGCCCAGGGGCGAACGCCTATAATTCACCCCTCCACTTT	CASSPGANAYNSPLHF	NA	NA	TRBV4-1	TRBJ1-6
TGTGCCAGTAGTATTGGGCGGACTAGCGGGAATCAGTACTTC	CASSIGRTSGNQYF	NA	TRBD2	TRBV19	TRBJ2-7